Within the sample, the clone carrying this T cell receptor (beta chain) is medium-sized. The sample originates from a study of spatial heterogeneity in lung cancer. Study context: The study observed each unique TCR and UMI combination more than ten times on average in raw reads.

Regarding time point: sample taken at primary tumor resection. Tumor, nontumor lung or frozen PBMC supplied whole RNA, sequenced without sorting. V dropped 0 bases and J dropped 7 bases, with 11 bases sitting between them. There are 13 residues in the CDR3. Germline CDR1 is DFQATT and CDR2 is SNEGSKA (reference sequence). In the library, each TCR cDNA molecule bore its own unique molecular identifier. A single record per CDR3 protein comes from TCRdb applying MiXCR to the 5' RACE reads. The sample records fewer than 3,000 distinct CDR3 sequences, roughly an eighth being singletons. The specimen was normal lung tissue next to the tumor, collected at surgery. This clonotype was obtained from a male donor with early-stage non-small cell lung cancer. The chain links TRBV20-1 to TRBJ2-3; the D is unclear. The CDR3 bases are TGCAGTGCTAGAGATTACCGCGGAAATACGCAGTATTTT. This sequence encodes CSARDYRGNTQYF.